This record covers a single T cell receptor (beta chain). This sample is part of a study of cytomegalovirus exposure and HLA in healthy donors. The CDR3 loop spans 15 amino acids. Germline CDR1 reads SGHTA; CDR2 reads FQGNSA. Deletions cut 1 base from V and 3 bases from J, with 9 bases between. PCR used 60 Vbeta primers and 13 Jbeta primers. Measured with immunoSEQ multiplex PCR; TCRdb has only the in-frame clones, and not every one. The sample contains under 200,000 clones, under 80% of which appear only once. The chain carries TRBV7-2 and TRBJ1-4, with D perhaps TRBD1 (5 bases). Sequencing was done on a sample of PBMCs. The clonotype comes from a man aged 35 to 55 in good health and CMV-seronegative. The CDR3 DNA reads as TGTGCCAGCAGCTTAGTGGACATCCCTAATGAAAAACTGTTTTTT. The encoded protein is CASSLVDIPNEKLFF.